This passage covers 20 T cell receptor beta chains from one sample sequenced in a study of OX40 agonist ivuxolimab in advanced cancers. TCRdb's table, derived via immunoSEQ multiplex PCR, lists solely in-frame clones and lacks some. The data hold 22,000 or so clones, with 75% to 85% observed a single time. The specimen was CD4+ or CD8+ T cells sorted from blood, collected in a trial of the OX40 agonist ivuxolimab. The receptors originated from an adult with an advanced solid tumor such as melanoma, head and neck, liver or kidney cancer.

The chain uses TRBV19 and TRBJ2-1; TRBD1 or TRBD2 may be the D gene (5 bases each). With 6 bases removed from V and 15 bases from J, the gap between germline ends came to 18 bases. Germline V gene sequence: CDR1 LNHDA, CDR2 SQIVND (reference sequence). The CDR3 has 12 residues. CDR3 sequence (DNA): TGTGCCAGTAGCCCCGAGGGGCAGTCTCGGTTCTTC. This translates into CASSPEGQSRFF.

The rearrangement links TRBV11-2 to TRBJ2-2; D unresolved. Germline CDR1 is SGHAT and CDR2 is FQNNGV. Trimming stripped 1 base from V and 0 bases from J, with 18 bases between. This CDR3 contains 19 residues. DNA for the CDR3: TGTGCCAGCAGCTTAGTCGTGGTCGGCAGAATAACGAACACCGGGGAGCTGTTTTTT. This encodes CASSLVVVGRITNTGELFF. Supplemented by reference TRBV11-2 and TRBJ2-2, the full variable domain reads EAGVAQSPRYKIIEKRQSVAFWCNPISGHATLYWYQQILGQGPKLLIQFQNNGVVDDSQLPKDRFSAERLKGVDSTLKIQPAKLEDSAVYLCASSLVVVGRITNTGELFFGEGSRLTVL.

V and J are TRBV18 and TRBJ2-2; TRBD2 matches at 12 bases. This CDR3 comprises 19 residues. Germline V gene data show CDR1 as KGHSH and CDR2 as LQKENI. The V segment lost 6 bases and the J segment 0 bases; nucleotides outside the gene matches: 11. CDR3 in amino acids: CASSRGLAGNNPNTGELFF. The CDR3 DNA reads TGTGCCAGCTCCCGAGGACTAGCGGGGAATAACCCGAACACCGGGGAGCTGTTTTTT.

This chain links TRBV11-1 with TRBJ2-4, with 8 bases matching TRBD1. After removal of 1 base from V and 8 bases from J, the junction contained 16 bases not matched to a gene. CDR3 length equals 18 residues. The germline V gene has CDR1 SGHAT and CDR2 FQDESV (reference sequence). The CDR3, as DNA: TGTGCCAGCAGCTTAGGCAACGGTGGACAGGGCGAATGGGACATTCAGTACTTC. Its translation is CASSLGNGGQGEWDIQYF.

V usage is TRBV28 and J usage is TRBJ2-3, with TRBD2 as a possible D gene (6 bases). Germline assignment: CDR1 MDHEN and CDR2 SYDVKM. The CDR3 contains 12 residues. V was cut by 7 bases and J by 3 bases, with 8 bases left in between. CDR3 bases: TGTGCCAGCACTCGGGGGACAGATACGCAGTATTTT. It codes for CASTRGTDTQYF.

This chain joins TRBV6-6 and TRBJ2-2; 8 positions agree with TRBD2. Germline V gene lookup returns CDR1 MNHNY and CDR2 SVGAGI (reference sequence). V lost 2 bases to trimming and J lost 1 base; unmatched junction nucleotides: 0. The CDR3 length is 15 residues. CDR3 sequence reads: CASSYTSGNTGELFF. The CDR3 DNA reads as TGTGCCAGCAGTTACACTAGCGGGAACACCGGGGAGCTGTTTTTT.

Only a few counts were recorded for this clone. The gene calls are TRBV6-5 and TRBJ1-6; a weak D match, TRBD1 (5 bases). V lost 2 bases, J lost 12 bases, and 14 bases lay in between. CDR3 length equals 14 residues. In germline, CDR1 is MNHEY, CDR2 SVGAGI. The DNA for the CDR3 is TGTGCCAGCAGTTACGGGGAGGGGCTATTACCCCTCCACTTT. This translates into CASSYGEGLLPLHF.

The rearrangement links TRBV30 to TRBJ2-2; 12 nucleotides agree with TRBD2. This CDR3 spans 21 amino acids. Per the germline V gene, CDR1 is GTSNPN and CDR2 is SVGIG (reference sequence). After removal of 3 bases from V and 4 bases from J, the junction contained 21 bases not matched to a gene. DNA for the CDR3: TGTGCCTGGAGAGCAACCTATTACACCCTAGCGGGGGGGCGTAGCACCGGGGAGCTGTTTTTT. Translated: CAWRATYYTLAGGRSTGELFF.

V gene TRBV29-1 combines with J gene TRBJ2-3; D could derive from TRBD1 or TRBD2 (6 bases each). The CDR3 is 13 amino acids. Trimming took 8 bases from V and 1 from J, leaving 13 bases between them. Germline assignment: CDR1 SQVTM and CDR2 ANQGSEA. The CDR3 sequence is CSRRGDGTDTQYF. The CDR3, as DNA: TGCAGCAGGAGGGGGGACGGCACAGATACGCAGTATTTT.

As DNA, the CDR3 is TGTGCCAGCAGCTTAGAGTTTAGTCAATCCCCCTACGAGCAGTACTTC. Its translation is CASSLEFSQSPYEQYF. V is TRBV7-4 and J is TRBJ2-7; D ambiguous. The CDR3 spans 16 residues. The V gene's germline CDR1 is SGHVT and CDR2 SQSDAQ. Trimming stripped 1 base from V and 2 bases from J, with 15 bases between.

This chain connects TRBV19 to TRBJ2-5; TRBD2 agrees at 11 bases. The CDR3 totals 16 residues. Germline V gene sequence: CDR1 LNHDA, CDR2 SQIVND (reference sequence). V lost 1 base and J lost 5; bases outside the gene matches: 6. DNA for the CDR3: TGTGCCAGTAGTATAGTCCTAGCGGGGGGCAGGGAGACCCAGTACTTC. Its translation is CASSIVLAGGRETQYF.

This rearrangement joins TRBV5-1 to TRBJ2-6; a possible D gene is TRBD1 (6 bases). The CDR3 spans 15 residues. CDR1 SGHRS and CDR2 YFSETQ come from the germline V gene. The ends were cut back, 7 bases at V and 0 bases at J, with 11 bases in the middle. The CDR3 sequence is CASGQGTSGANVLTF. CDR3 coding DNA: TGCGCCAGCGGGCAGGGGACCTCTGGGGCCAACGTCCTGACTTTC.

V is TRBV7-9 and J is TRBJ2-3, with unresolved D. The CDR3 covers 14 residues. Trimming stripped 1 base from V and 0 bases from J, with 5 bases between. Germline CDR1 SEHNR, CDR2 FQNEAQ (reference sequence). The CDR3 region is CASSLVASTDTQYF. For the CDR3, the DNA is TGTGCCAGCAGCTTAGTTGCTAGCACAGATACGCAGTATTTT.

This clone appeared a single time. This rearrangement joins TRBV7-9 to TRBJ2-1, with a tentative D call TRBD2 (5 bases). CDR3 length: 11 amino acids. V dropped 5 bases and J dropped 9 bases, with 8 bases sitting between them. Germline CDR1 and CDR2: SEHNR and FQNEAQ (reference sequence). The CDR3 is CASSPSGEQFF. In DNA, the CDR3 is TGTGCCAGCAGCCCCAGCGGTGAGCAGTTCTTC.

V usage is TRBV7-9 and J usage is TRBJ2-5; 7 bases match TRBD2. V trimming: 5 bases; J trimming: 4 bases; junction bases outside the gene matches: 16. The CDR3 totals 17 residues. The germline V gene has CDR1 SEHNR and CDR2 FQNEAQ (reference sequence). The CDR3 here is CASSVPPPGGFRETQYF. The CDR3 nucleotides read TGTGCCAGCAGCGTACCCCCGCCGGGAGGATTTCGAGAGACCCAGTACTTC.

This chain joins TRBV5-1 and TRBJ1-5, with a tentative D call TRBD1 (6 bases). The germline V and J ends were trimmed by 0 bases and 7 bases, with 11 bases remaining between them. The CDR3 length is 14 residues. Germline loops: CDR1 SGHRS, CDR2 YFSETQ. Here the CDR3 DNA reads TGCGCCAGCAGCTTGGCCGGGGGGCAGCAGCCCCAGCATTTT. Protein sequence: CASSLAGGQQPQHF. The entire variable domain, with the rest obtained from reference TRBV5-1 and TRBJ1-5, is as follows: KAGVTQTPRYLIKTRGQQVTLSCSPISGHRSVSWYQQTPGQGLQFLFEYFSETQRNKGNFPGRFSGRQFSNSRSEMNVSTLELGDSALYLCASSLAGGQQPQHFGDGTRLSIL.

The CDR3: CASSFGKNTEAFF. DNA for the CDR3: TGCGCCAGCAGTTTTGGAAAGAACACTGAAGCTTTCTTT. This chain connects TRBV10-1 to TRBJ1-1; unclear D gene. The CDR3 runs 13 residues. Germline V gene data show CDR1 as WNHNN and CDR2 as SYGVQD (reference sequence). Trimming shortened V by 5 bases and J by 1 base, and 8 bases separated the two germline ends.

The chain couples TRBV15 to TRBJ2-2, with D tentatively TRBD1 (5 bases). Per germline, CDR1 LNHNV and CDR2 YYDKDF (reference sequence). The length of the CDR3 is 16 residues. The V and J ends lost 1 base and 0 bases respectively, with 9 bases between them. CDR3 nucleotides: TGTGCCACCAGCAGAGCTAGGGGTCCGAACACCGGGGAGCTGTTTTTT. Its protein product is CATSRARGPNTGELFF.

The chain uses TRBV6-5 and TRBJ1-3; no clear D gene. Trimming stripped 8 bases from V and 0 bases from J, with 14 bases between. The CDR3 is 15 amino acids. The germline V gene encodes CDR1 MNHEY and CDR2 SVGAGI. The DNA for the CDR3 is TGTGCCAGCCGACGGGAGTTCTCCTCTGGAAACACCATATATTTT. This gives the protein CASRREFSSGNTIYF.

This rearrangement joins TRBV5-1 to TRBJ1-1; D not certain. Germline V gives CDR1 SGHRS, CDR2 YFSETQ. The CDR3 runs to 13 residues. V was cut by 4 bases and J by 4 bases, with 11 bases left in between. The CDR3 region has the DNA TGCGCCAGCAGCGTCGCACTGGGCACTGAAGCTTTCTTT. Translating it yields CASSVALGTEAFF.